Sequencing of this T cell receptor beta chain was carried out in a study of blood T cell repertoires in COVID-19. At the level of the study: The United States, Italy and Spain supplied acute and convalescent COVID-19 samples. PBMCs, B-cell-depleted T cells, or T cells were the source of the cDNA or gDNA that made up the material.

The authors' processing: Amplification with reference gene primers provided the estimates of nucleated cell counts. Here immunoSEQ multiplex PCR was the method, and the copy in TCRdb shows in-frame clones only, minus some. The V and J calls and clone size are taken from that table; D and trimming were inferred from the DNA. There are 150,000 to 200,000 clones in the sample; nearly 85% occur only once, and approximately 5.4% lies in the top ten. Trimming took off 7 bases at V and 8 bases at J, with 17 bases between the two ends. The germline CDR1 and CDR2 sequences are SQVTM and ANQGSEA. The CDR3 is made up of 12 amino acids.

The V and J genes are TRBV29-1 and TRBJ1-2, with D unclear. The sequence derives from a woman under 40 with acute or convalescent COVID-19. The source material was peripheral blood. The chain's CDR3 is CSAGVITEGYTF. The CDR3 nucleotides read TGCAGCGCCGGCGTGATTACGGAGGGCTACACCTTC.